This T cell receptor (beta chain) was captured by sequencing in a study of human T cells and chemical hapten exposure. Study information: Chiefly female patients presented with alopecia areata, totalis or universalis.

Attachment of unique molecular identifiers to individual cDNA molecules was performed in the library. Via MiXCR, TCRdb re-called the RACE reads, giving one row per CDR3 protein. The data show roughly 110,000 distinct CDR3 sequences, with approximately 12% seen just once and 1.6% held by the top ten. Time point denoted: pre-sensitization, week 0. Indicated treatment: therapeutic diphenylcyclopropenone sensitization with weekly scalp DPC. Patch tests were applied only after blood draws. The study extracted total RNA from unfractionated whole blood. The CDR3 totals 16 residues. V lost 6 bases, J lost 0 bases, and 7 bases stayed unmatched. Germline CDR1 is SQVTM and CDR2 is ANQGSEA.

The material sequenced was whole blood, taken in connection with sensitization to the hapten diphenylcyclopropenone (DPC). The sequence was collected from a woman aged 45-60 years with alopecia areata. Some clones in this sample may be carry-over from other donors' samples. J is TRBJ2-3 and V is TRBV29-1, with 12 bases fitting TRBD2. The CDR3 region is CSVRGLAGTSTDTQYF. The CDR3 DNA reads TGCAGCGTCCGTGGACTAGCGGGGACTAGCACAGATACGCAGTATTTT.